Presented here are 16 T cell receptor beta chains from one specimen sequenced in a study of blood T cell repertoires in COVID-19. This table comes from immunoSEQ multiplex PCR, and its TCRdb copy is limited to in-frame clones, with some not included. The table includes some 150,000 clones, approximately 80% detected once. The specimen was peripheral blood. The origin of the receptors is a woman at least 80 years old with acute or convalescent COVID-19.

This clone was seen only once. The chain uses TRBV5-1 and TRBJ2-7, with D maybe TRBD2 (6 bases). V was pared by 4 bases and J by 0 bases, with 14 bases between. Germline V gene sequence: CDR1 SGHRS, CDR2 YFSETQ. This CDR3 is built from 15 residues. Here the CDR3 reads CASSETGGNSYEQYF. DNA of the CDR3: TGCGCCAGCAGCGAAACTGGCGGGAACTCCTACGAGCAGTACTTC.

The chain is built from TRBV7-2 and TRBJ1-2, with TRBD1 as a possible D gene (5 bases). Germline V gene sequence: CDR1 SGHTA, CDR2 FQGNSA. The CDR3 has 15 amino acids. V gave up 5 bases and J gave up 4 bases, with 17 bases separating them. CDR3 residues: CASSPGGAYLYGYTF. In nucleotides, the CDR3 is TGTGCCAGCAGCCCGGGAGGGGCGTACCTCTATGGCTACACCTTC.

This clone was recorded only once. DNA for the CDR3: TGTGCCAGCAGTTCCACCGGGACAGGGAGCTTGTCCCAGCATTTT. Its protein is CASSSTGTGSLSQHF. The V call is TRBV28, the J call TRBJ1-5; TRBD1 agrees at 9 bases. The CDR3 consists of 15 residues. V was clipped by 4 bases and J by 11 bases; unmatched bases: 12. Germline assignment: CDR1 MDHEN and CDR2 SYDVKM.

This clone was picked up one time. The chain is built from TRBV27 and TRBJ2-2; TRBD2 aligns across 9 bases. This CDR3 contains 19 residues. The germline gives CDR1 MNHEY, CDR2 SMNVEV (reference sequence). The trim removed 6 bases at V and 2 bases at J, leaving 16 bases unmatched. In DNA, the CDR3 is TGTGCCAGCAGCCTAACAGGGTTCGGGCTAGCGGGAAACACCGGGGAGCTGTTTTTT. It is translated as CASSLTGFGLAGNTGELFF.

The chain combines TRBV7-9 with TRBJ1-2; D is undetermined. V lost 1 base, J lost 3 bases, and 12 bases lay in between. Germline lookup yields CDR1 SEHNR and CDR2 FQNEAQ (reference sequence). This CDR3 contains 15 residues. For the CDR3, the DNA is TGTGCCAGCAGCTTAGGGCGGGCACACCACTATGGCTACACCTTC. It translates to CASSLGRAHHYGYTF.

The chain uses TRBV23-1 and TRBJ1-5; TRBD1 matches 12 bases. TRBV23-1 falls under the ORF class, with uncertain function. The CDR3 is made up of 15 amino acids. Trimming at V came to 4 bases and at J to 6 bases, leaving 4 bases not matched to a gene. DNA of the CDR3: TGCGCCAGCAGTCCCGGGACAGGGGGCGTTCAGCCCCAGCATTTT. It is translated as CASSPGTGGVQPQHF.

V usage is TRBV27 and J usage is TRBJ1-1; 8 positions agree with TRBD1. CDR1 is MNHEY and CDR2 is SMNVEV in the germline V gene (reference sequence). The CDR3 extends over 13 amino acids. The trim removed 6 bases at V and 4 bases at J, leaving 4 bases unmatched. The CDR3 nucleotides read TGTGCCAGCAGCTCGGGACAGGCCACTGAAGCTTTCTTT. It specifies CASSSGQATEAFF.

The CDR3 sequence is CASSSGGGGWSEQYF. The CDR3 nucleotides read TGTGCCAGCAGTTCTGGCGGGGGCGGATGGAGCGAGCAGTACTTC. This chain connects TRBV27 to TRBJ2-7; the D gene is possibly TRBD2 (7 bases). The CDR3 totals 15 residues. The V end lost 4 bases, the J end lost 6 bases, and 19 bases lay between the germline ends. Germline CDR1 MNHEY, CDR2 SMNVEV (reference sequence).

This clone is a singleton in its sample. The chain carries TRBV5-1 and TRBJ1-1; D is possibly TRBD1 (5 bases). Germline loops: CDR1 SGHRS, CDR2 YFSETQ. The CDR3 extends over 15 amino acids. Trimming left V 4 bases short and J 0 bases short, with 13 bases between. CDR3 nucleotides: TGCGCCAGCAGCACCCCGACAGCTTTGAACACTGAAGCTTTCTTT. Translation gives CASSTPTALNTEAFF.

The V call is TRBV5-4, the J call TRBJ2-1; possibly TRBD2 for D (6 bases). V was pared by 0 bases and J by 0 bases, with 10 bases between. The germline V gene has CDR1 SGHNT and CDR2 YYREEE (reference sequence). There are 16 residues in the CDR3. The DNA for the CDR3 is TGTGCCAGCAGCTTGGCCGGGCGGGGCTCCTACAATGAGCAGTTCTTC. Translated, it gives CASSLAGRGSYNEQFF.

The chain has TRBV12-3 or TRBV12-4 and TRBJ1-2; no clear D gene. The CDR3 spans 12 residues. The germline V and J ends were trimmed by 3 bases and 8 bases, with 10 bases remaining between them. CDR3 DNA: TGTGCCAGCAGTTTTGCGGGCCCGGGCTACACCTTC. It yields the protein CASSFAGPGYTF.

The chain combines TRBV29-1 with TRBJ2-5; weak D call: TRBD1 (5 bases). Germline CDR1 SQVTM, CDR2 ANQGSEA. Trimming shortened V by 7 bases and J by 1 base, and 10 bases separated the two germline ends. This CDR3 has 12 amino acids. As DNA, the CDR3 is TGCAGCGCGCGACAGCCCCAAGAGACCCAGTACTTC. Translation: CSARQPQETQYF.

The V gene is TRBV9, the J gene TRBJ1-1; D not certain. Germline-derived CDR1 and CDR2 are SGDLS and YYNGEE. This CDR3 is 15 amino acids long. V gave up 0 bases and J gave up 1 base, with 10 bases separating them. The CDR3 region is CASSVGNRENTEAFF. The CDR3 DNA sequence: TGTGCCAGCAGCGTAGGGAACAGAGAGAACACTGAAGCTTTCTTT.

The chain has TRBV6-1 and TRBJ1-1, with D hard to call. Germline CDR1 MNHNS, CDR2 SASEGT. Trimming took off 1 base at V and 1 base at J, with 13 bases between the two ends. The CDR3 is made up of 16 amino acids. The CDR3 sequence: CASSEGTFRQNTEAFF. The CDR3 DNA reads TGTGCCAGCAGTGAAGGAACATTCAGGCAGAACACTGAAGCTTTCTTT.

This sequence joins TRBV11-2 and TRBJ1-1, with 11 bases that match TRBD1. V lost 5 bases and J lost 7; bases outside the gene matches: 6. Germline V gene data show CDR1 as SGHAT and CDR2 as FQNNGV. This CDR3 comprises 14 residues. The CDR3 here is CASSRTGGPGEAFF. CDR3 DNA sequence: TGTGCCAGCAGCCGGACAGGGGGCCCTGGTGAAGCTTTCTTT. The full variable domain, in which reference TRBV11-2 and TRBJ1-1 provide the parts outside the CDR3, is EAGVAQSPRYKIIEKRQSVAFWCNPISGHATLYWYQQILGQGPKLLIQFQNNGVVDDSQLPKDRFSAERLKGVDSTLKIQPAKLEDSAVYLCASSRTGGPGEAFFGQGTRLTVV.

The gene calls are TRBV27 and TRBJ1-5; D perhaps matches TRBD1 (6 bases). This CDR3 is built from 15 residues. With 6 bases removed from V and 0 bases from J, the gap between germline ends came to 12 bases. In germline, CDR1 is MNHEY, CDR2 SMNVEV (reference sequence). This CDR3 is CASSLGTNSNQPQHF. CDR3 bases: TGTGCCAGCAGCCTTGGGACAAATAGCAATCAGCCCCAGCATTTT.